Listed below are T cell receptor beta chains from one sample, sequenced in a study of monozygotic twins with inflammatory bowel disease. TCRdb reprocessed the 5' RACE reads, keeping one entry per CDR3 protein, no DNA. The sample's table shows roughly 100,000 distinct CDR3 sequences. Sequencing used blood. The origin of the receptors is a human donor with ulcerative colitis or Crohn's disease, or a healthy co-twin of an affected twin (not recorded which). Each CDR3 is given with its conserved first and last residue. Each record gives: V gene, J gene, CDR3 protein.

>TRBV6-4|TRBJ2-3
CASSDSTGGPDTQYF
>TRBV29-1|TRBJ2-7
CSVGGSFMQYF
>TRBV6-5|TRBJ2-5
CASSYSMERYGTQYF
>TRBV6-5|TRBJ2-1
CASSYSGTSSYNEQFF
>TRBV19|TRBJ2-1
CASSSFSEQFF
>TRBV5-5|TRBJ1-1
CASSIEPGHTMNTEAFF
>TRBV9|TRBJ2-6
CASSATGSGANVLTF
>TRBV10-3|TRBJ2-1
CASNNYNEQFF
>TRBV5-1|TRBJ2-3
CASSPGQDGDTQYF
>TRBV20-1|TRBJ2-1
CSARDGAGGPGQFF
>TRBV7-2|TRBJ2-7
CASSLASGGYNEQYF
>TRBV20-1|TRBJ2-7
CSARVMRGHLYEQYF
>TRBV11-2|TRBJ1-2
CASSNTGVYGYTF
>TRBV30|TRBJ1-5
CAWTGSGNQPQHF
>TRBV6-2/TRBV6-3|TRBJ2-7
CASRRGQIYYEQYF
>TRBV4-1|TRBJ1-1
CASSHPQPGRTEAFF
>TRBV15|TRBJ2-1
CATSRELAGDRFF
>TRBV12-3/TRBV12-4|TRBJ1-5
CASTAGGNQPQHF
>TRBV20-1|TRBJ2-2
CSARVSGSYTGELFF
>TRBV10-3|TRBJ2-7
CAISESDRSGEQYF
>TRBV6-5|TRBJ2-3
CASSYSMGGDLDTQYF
>TRBV7-2|TRBJ2-5
CASSLRVGETQYF
>TRBV7-9|TRBJ2-7
CASSPGMGRDYEQYF
>TRBV7-3|TRBJ2-1
CASSSRGGHEQFF
>TRBV20-1|TRBJ2-2
CSAPRRTSNTGELFF
>TRBV11-2|TRBJ1-1
CASSEHWADTEAFF
>TRBV3-1|TRBJ2-1
CASSLAGGTSGSLYEQFF
>TRBV7-8|TRBJ2-4
CASSLEGGRGNIQYF
>TRBV5-1|TRBJ2-3
CASSSLQGKKDTQYF
>TRBV21-1|TRBJ2-3
CASRLTGTFTDTQYF
>TRBV30|TRBJ2-4
CAWSLPGLAGAKNIQYF
>TRBV15|TRBJ1-5
CATSRGVSQLSNQPQHF